These 15 T cell receptor beta chains share one sample of origin, sequenced in a study of identifying expanded T cells in peripheral blood. The assay was immunoSEQ multiplex PCR, and TCRdb's table has in-frame clones only and misses some. This table has under 90,000 clones, around nine tenths appearing once. The sequencing sample was made of blood. The source of these receptors is a person aged 18-70 years in good health.

The gene calls are TRBV18 and TRBJ1-2, with a tentative D call TRBD1 (6 bases). V was trimmed by 2 bases and J by 4 bases, leaving 11 bases between them. CDR1 is KGHSH and CDR2 is LQKENI in the germline V gene. The CDR3 is made up of 14 amino acids. CDR3 nucleotides: TGTGCCAGCTCACCAAAAGCAGGGGCCTATGGCTACACCTTC. Translating it yields CASSPKAGAYGYTF.

The rearrangement uses TRBV5-1 and TRBJ1-5; TRBD1 matches 7 bases. Germline CDR1 and CDR2: SGHRS and YFSETQ. CDR3 size: 20 residues. J lost 6 bases, V lost 7 bases, and 28 bases had no gene match. In nucleotides, the CDR3 is TGCGCCAGCCCCCCCACCCGATTCCAGGGGGTGGAGAGGTTAGGTCAGCCCCAGCATTTT. This encodes CASPPTRFQGVERLGQPQHF.

This clone appeared once. The chain recombines TRBV28 with TRBJ2-5, with 9 bases aligning to TRBD2. This CDR3 region has 16 residues. Germline CDR1 reads MDHEN; CDR2 reads SYDVKM. Losses at the gene ends were 3 bases for V and 2 bases for J; bases not matched to a gene: 7. CDR3 in DNA: TGTGCCAGCAGTTTTCTGGCGGGAGGGATACAAGAGACCCAGTACTTC. Protein product: CASSFLAGGIQETQYF. The whole variable domain, remainder taken from reference TRBV28 and TRBJ2-5, is DVKVTQSSRYLVKRTGEKVFLECVQDMDHENMFWYRQDPGLGLRLIYFSYDVKMKEKGDIPEGYSVSREKKERFSLILESASTNQTSMYLCASSFLAGGIQETQYFGPGTRLLVL.

This sequence joins TRBV6-5 and TRBJ2-3, with 9 bases matching TRBD2. The CDR3 sequence is 15 residues long. The trim removed 6 bases at V and 6 bases at J, leaving 10 bases unmatched. Germline CDR1 and CDR2: MNHEY and SVGAGI. CDR3 sequence: CASRRYSGSLDTQYF. CDR3 sequence (DNA): TGTGCCAGCAGACGCTATAGCGGGAGTTTGGATACGCAGTATTTT.

This CDR3 reads CASSLPSGGAGNEQFF. The CDR3, as DNA: TGTGCCAGCAGCTTACCTAGCGGGGGGGCCGGGAATGAGCAGTTCTTC. This chain joins TRBV5-4 and TRBJ2-1; 12 positions agree with TRBD2. CDR3 length equals 16 residues. The germline gives CDR1 SGHNT, CDR2 YYREEE (reference sequence). The V gene end was trimmed by 2 bases and the J gene end by 7 bases; junction bases not matched to a gene: 7.

The chain carries TRBV20-1 and TRBJ2-7; D remains ambiguous. CDR3 length: 9 amino acids. Germline assignment: CDR1 DFQATT and CDR2 SNEGSKA (reference sequence). Between the trimmed V and J ends, which lost 3 bases and 5 bases, there was a span of 2 bases. The CDR3 nucleotides are TGCAGTGCTAGCCACGAGCAGTACTTC. This encodes CSASHEQYF.

The chain has TRBV6-5 and TRBJ1-2, with D unresolved. CDR3 length: 13 residues. Germline values: CDR1 MNHEY, CDR2 SVGAGI. Trimming removed 2 bases from V and 3 bases from J, with 7 bases in between. CDR3 protein: CASSYTYYYGYTF. CDR3 in DNA: TGTGCCAGCAGTTACACTTATTACTATGGCTACACCTTC.

V gene TRBV30 combines with J gene TRBJ2-5, with 12 bases lining up with TRBD2. The CDR3 has 14 amino acids. Unmatched junction bases numbered 6, after V lost 5 bases and J lost 5 bases. Germline CDR1 GTSNPN, CDR2 SVGIG (reference sequence). The CDR3 spells CAWDDGTSGETQYF. As DNA, the CDR3 is TGTGCCTGGGATGACGGGACTAGCGGGGAGACCCAGTACTTC.

V is TRBV28 and J is TRBJ2-7, with a possible D match to TRBD2 (6 bases). There are 13 residues in the CDR3. With 9 bases removed from V and 6 bases from J, the gap between germline ends came to 18 bases. CDR1 and CDR2 from the germline V gene are MDHEN and SYDVKM. CDR3 protein: CASLGGTQLEQYF. The CDR3 DNA reads TGTGCCAGTCTCGGAGGGACCCAACTCGAGCAGTACTTC.

This chain connects TRBV6-1 to TRBJ1-3; D not certain. Trimming removed 2 bases at V and 0 bases at J, with 8 bases between. Germline assignment: CDR1 MNHNS and CDR2 SASEGT. The CDR3 has 15 amino acids. As DNA, the CDR3 is TGTGCCAGCAGTGAAAACCCCTACTCTGGAAACACCATATATTTT. Translation: CASSENPYSGNTIYF.

J is TRBJ2-6 and V is TRBV19, with D hard to call. The germline gives CDR1 LNHDA, CDR2 SQIVND (reference sequence). CDR3 length: 15 amino acids. Trimming stripped 7 bases from V and 0 bases from J, with 10 bases between. CDR3 sequence: CASTLMPSGANVLTF. The CDR3 DNA reads TGTGCCAGTACCCTGATGCCCTCTGGGGCCAACGTCCTGACTTTC.

V gene TRBV28 combines with J gene TRBJ2-7, with 10 nucleotides matching TRBD2. The V and J ends lost 6 bases and 5 bases, in that order; junction bases with no gene match: 7. Germline V lookup: CDR1 MDHEN, CDR2 SYDVKM. The CDR3 length is 14 residues. The CDR3 here is CASSLLAGAHEQYF. The DNA for the CDR3 is TGTGCCAGCAGCCTCCTAGCGGGAGCCCACGAGCAGTACTTC.

The chain couples TRBV5-1 to TRBJ1-5, with D tentatively TRBD1 (6 bases). The CDR3 contains 17 residues. Per germline, CDR1 SGHRS and CDR2 YFSETQ. Trimming left V 2 bases short and J 11 bases short, with 26 bases between. The CDR3 region has the DNA TGCGCCAGCAGCTTCAAAAATACCGGACAGCCCCGGGAGGCCCAGCATTTT. Amino acids: CASSFKNTGQPREAQHF.

The chain couples TRBV4-3 to TRBJ2-1; D gene uncertain. Trimming shortened V by 3 bases and J by 15 bases, and 18 bases separated the two germline ends. Germline CDR1 and CDR2: LGHNA and YSLEER. The CDR3 extends over 13 amino acids. CDR3 in amino acids: CASSHDTNSMAFF. The CDR3 nucleotides are TGCGCCAGCAGCCACGACACGAATTCCATGGCGTTCTTC.

The chain carries TRBV5-5 and TRBJ2-1, with a weak D call TRBD2 (6 bases). V lost 0 bases and J lost 2, with 6 bases in between. The CDR3 sequence is 14 residues long. The germline gives CDR1 SGHKS, CDR2 YYEKEE (reference sequence). CDR3 nucleotide sequence: TGTGCCAGCAGCTTGGGACTAGCCTACAATGAGCAGTTCTTC. Translated: CASSLGLAYNEQFF.